This is a list of T cell receptor beta chains from one sample in a study of identical twins. Using its own MiXCR run on the 5' RACE reads, TCRdb lists one record per CDR3 protein. Of about 890,000 distinct CDR3 sequences in the sample, over 9% were seen once. In addition, the sample was reused for a study of yellow fever vaccine responses in identical twins.

Sequences were obtained from PBMCs. These TCRs come from a woman aged 18 to 35 in good health. Each CDR3 is given with its conserved first and last residue. A D gene is named only where the DNA matches it firmly. The size field is filled for only some rows; it gives once, few, many or a size class.

V gene: TRBV12-3/TRBV12-4; J gene: TRBJ1-2; D gene: TRBD1; clone size: many; CDR3 DNA: TGTGCCATTAAAGGGACAGGGGGCTACTATGGCTACACCTTC; CDR3 protein: CAIKGTGGYYGYTF
V gene: TRBV20-1; J gene: TRBJ1-1; D gene: NA; clone size: NA; CDR3 DNA: TGCAGTGCTAGAGATGGACAGCGTTTCATGAACACTGAAGCTTTCTTT; CDR3 protein: CSARDGQRFMNTEAFF
V gene: TRBV20-1; J gene: TRBJ1-1; D gene: NA; clone size: few; CDR3 DNA: TGCAGTGCTAGAGTTTGGGGTGGGTTAATGGACACTGAAGCTTTCTTT; CDR3 protein: CSARVWGGLMDTEAFF
V gene: TRBV7-9; J gene: TRBJ1-6; D gene: NA; clone size: few; CDR3 DNA: TGTGCCAGCAGCTTAAGCGGGAACTATAATTCACCCCTCCACTTT; CDR3 protein: CASSLSGNYNSPLHF
V gene: TRBV24-1; J gene: TRBJ2-3; D gene: TRBD2; clone size: many; CDR3 DNA: TGTGCCACCAGTGATTCCGGACTAGCGGGAGATACGCAGTATTTT; CDR3 protein: CATSDSGLAGDTQYF
V gene: TRBV11-2; J gene: TRBJ1-5; D gene: TRBD1; clone size: NA; CDR3 DNA: TGTGCCAGCAGCCCAGGACAGGGGATGAGTCAGCCCCAGCATTTT; CDR3 protein: CASSPGQGMSQPQHF
V gene: TRBV18; J gene: TRBJ2-5; D gene: TRBD1; clone size: NA; CDR3 DNA: TGTGCCAGCTCATTACTAATGGACAGGGGGTCAGGAGAGACCCAGTACTTC; CDR3 protein: CASSLLMDRGSGETQYF
V gene: TRBV18; J gene: TRBJ2-1; D gene: TRBD1; clone size: few; CDR3 DNA: TGTGCCAGCTCGGACAAGACAGGGATTAATGAGCAGTTCTTC; CDR3 protein: CASSDKTGINEQFF
V gene: TRBV2; J gene: TRBJ2-5; D gene: NA; clone size: once; CDR3 DNA: TGTGCCAGCAGTGAAGAAGGGCCCGAGGCCCAGTACTTC; CDR3 protein: CASSEEGPEAQYF
V gene: TRBV11-1; J gene: TRBJ2-7; D gene: NA; clone size: NA; CDR3 DNA: TGTGCCAGCAGCTTAGTAACGATTGGGGCTAGCGAGACCTCCTACGAGCAGTACTTC; CDR3 protein: CASSLVTIGASETSYEQYF
V gene: TRBV12-3/TRBV12-4; J gene: TRBJ1-3; D gene: NA; clone size: many; CDR3 DNA: TGTGCCAGCAGTTTTGGGACAACTGGAAACACCATATATTTT; CDR3 protein: CASSFGTTGNTIYF
V gene: TRBV5-1; J gene: TRBJ1-4; D gene: NA; clone size: many; CDR3 DNA: TGCGCCAGCAGCCGGGACAATGAAAAACTGTTTTTT; CDR3 protein: CASSRDNEKLFF
V gene: TRBV4-1; J gene: TRBJ1-4; D gene: TRBD1; clone size: NA; CDR3 DNA: TGCGCCAGCAGCCAATCGGACAGGCCGAATGAAAAACTGTTTTTT; CDR3 protein: CASSQSDRPNEKLFF
V gene: TRBV28; J gene: TRBJ2-3; D gene: NA; clone size: many; CDR3 DNA: TGTGCCAGCAGCCCAGGGGATTACACAGATACGCAGTATTTT; CDR3 protein: CASSPGDYTDTQYF
V gene: TRBV18; J gene: TRBJ2-7; D gene: NA; clone size: few; CDR3 DNA: TGTGCCAGCTCACCACCGCGGCCCCCCTACGAGCAGTACTTC; CDR3 protein: CASSPPRPPYEQYF
V gene: TRBV15; J gene: TRBJ2-3; D gene: NA; clone size: many; CDR3 DNA: TGTGCCACCAGCAGACTTCCCACAGATACGCAGTATTTT; CDR3 protein: CATSRLPTDTQYF
V gene: TRBV29-1; J gene: TRBJ2-1; D gene: TRBD1; clone size: few; CDR3 DNA: TGCAGCGTGGGGACAGGGTACAATGAGCAGTTCTTC; CDR3 protein: CSVGTGYNEQFF
V gene: TRBV12-3/TRBV12-4; J gene: TRBJ2-3; D gene: NA; clone size: many; CDR3 DNA: TGTGCCAGCAGTTTAGAGCAGTCTGATACGCAGTATTTT; CDR3 protein: CASSLEQSDTQYF
V gene: TRBV6-1; J gene: TRBJ2-1; D gene: TRBD1; clone size: few; CDR3 DNA: TGTGCCACCGGGACAGTAAGGTTGTACAATGAGCAGTTCTTC; CDR3 protein: CATGTVRLYNEQFF
V gene: TRBV5-1; J gene: TRBJ2-1; D gene: NA; clone size: many; CDR3 DNA: TGCGCCAGCAGCTTTGATAGCTGGGGTGAGCAGTTCTTC; CDR3 protein: CASSFDSWGEQFF
V gene: TRBV18; J gene: TRBJ2-5; D gene: NA; clone size: many; CDR3 DNA: TGTGCCAGCTCACCACGGGCAGCTCAAGAGACCCAGTACTTC; CDR3 protein: CASSPRAAQETQYF
V gene: TRBV6-6; J gene: TRBJ2-1; D gene: NA; clone size: once; CDR3 DNA: TGTGCCAGCCTGAACGGAGGGGGCAATGAGCAGTTCTTC; CDR3 protein: CASLNGGGNEQFF
V gene: TRBV5-1; J gene: TRBJ2-5; D gene: NA; clone size: many; CDR3 DNA: TGCGCCAGCAGCCGCAGCTGGAGTCAAGAGACCCAGTACTTC; CDR3 protein: CASSRSWSQETQYF
V gene: TRBV4-1; J gene: TRBJ1-2; D gene: NA; clone size: NA; CDR3 DNA: TGCGCCAGCAGCCAAGAAGTTCGCGGTGGCTACACCTTC; CDR3 protein: CASSQEVRGGYTF
V gene: TRBV13; J gene: TRBJ2-3; D gene: NA; clone size: NA; CDR3 DNA: TGTGCCAGCAGCTTAGGGTGGGTGGCAGAACCCACAGATACGCAGTATTTT; CDR3 protein: CASSLGWVAEPTDTQYF
V gene: TRBV9; J gene: TRBJ2-5; D gene: NA; clone size: many; CDR3 DNA: TGTGCCAGCAGCGCCAGTCCACAGACCTCGCAAGAGACCCAGTACTTC; CDR3 protein: CASSASPQTSQETQYF
V gene: TRBV16; J gene: TRBJ2-1; D gene: TRBD2; clone size: few; CDR3 DNA: TGTGCCAGCAGCCCTCCGGGACTAGCGGGAGGGCCTAGGGCCTACAATGAGCAGTTCTTC; CDR3 protein: CASSPPGLAGGPRAYNEQFF
V gene: TRBV4-1; J gene: TRBJ2-5; D gene: NA; clone size: NA; CDR3 DNA: TGCGCCAGCAGCCAGGGAAAGACCCAGTACTTC; CDR3 protein: CASSQGKTQYF
V gene: TRBV20-1; J gene: TRBJ2-1; D gene: TRBD2; clone size: NA; CDR3 DNA: TGCAGTGCCATCGATTCGTCTGGCGGGGGGTACAATGAGCAGTTCTTC; CDR3 protein: CSAIDSSGGGYNEQFF
V gene: TRBV7-8; J gene: TRBJ2-1; D gene: TRBD1; clone size: NA; CDR3 DNA: TGTGCCAGCAGCTCGACAGGGGCGAGCTCCTACAATGAGCAGTTCTTC; CDR3 protein: CASSSTGASSYNEQFF
V gene: TRBV29-1; J gene: TRBJ2-5; D gene: TRBD1; clone size: NA; CDR3 DNA: TGCAGCGTTACTGGACAGGGGCAAGAGACCCAGTACTTC; CDR3 protein: CSVTGQGQETQYF
V gene: TRBV29-1; J gene: TRBJ1-3; D gene: TRBD1; clone size: NA; CDR3 DNA: TGCAGCGTTAAAACAGGGGGCTCTGGAAACACCATATATTTT; CDR3 protein: CSVKTGGSGNTIYF
V gene: TRBV28; J gene: TRBJ2-1; D gene: TRBD2; clone size: few; CDR3 DNA: TGTGCCAGCGACACCGGGACTACTACCTACAATGAGCAGTTCTTC; CDR3 protein: CASDTGTTTYNEQFF
V gene: TRBV27; J gene: TRBJ2-5; D gene: TRBD2; clone size: few; CDR3 DNA: TGTGCCAGCAGTCCCAGACTAGCGGGGGACCACCGGGAGACCCAGTACTTC; CDR3 protein: CASSPRLAGDHRETQYF
V gene: TRBV29-1; J gene: TRBJ1-1; D gene: NA; clone size: many; CDR3 DNA: TGCAGCGTTGAAGGGTGGGGAAGGGGTGAAGCTTTCTTT; CDR3 protein: CSVEGWGRGEAFF
V gene: TRBV6-2/TRBV6-3; J gene: TRBJ1-2; D gene: NA; clone size: many; CDR3 DNA: TGTGCCAGCAGTAATTTCTATGGCTACACCTTC; CDR3 protein: CASSNFYGYTF
V gene: TRBV7-8; J gene: TRBJ2-7; D gene: NA; clone size: NA; CDR3 DNA: TGTGCCAGCAGCTATCGCCAGGGGGGCCTCTACGAGCAGTACTTC; CDR3 protein: CASSYRQGGLYEQYF
V gene: TRBV7-2; J gene: TRBJ2-3; D gene: TRBD2; clone size: few; CDR3 DNA: TGTGCCAGCAGCCCGTGGGCGGGAGGGCAAGATACGCAGTATTTT; CDR3 protein: CASSPWAGGQDTQYF
V gene: TRBV12-3/TRBV12-4; J gene: TRBJ2-3; D gene: TRBD2; clone size: NA; CDR3 DNA: TGTGCCAGCAGTTTCGTAGCGGGAGGGTCAGATACGCAGTATTTT; CDR3 protein: CASSFVAGGSDTQYF
V gene: TRBV6-2/TRBV6-3; J gene: TRBJ2-3; D gene: NA; clone size: NA; CDR3 DNA: TGTGCCAGCAGTCCCCTCATCCTCGGACTAGAGGGGGGCACTAGCACAGATACGCAGTATTTT; CDR3 protein: CASSPLILGLEGGTSTDTQYF
V gene: TRBV7-8; J gene: TRBJ2-6; D gene: NA; clone size: few; CDR3 DNA: TGTGCCAGCAGCTTAGAAGGGAATGGGGCCAACGTCCTGACTTTC; CDR3 protein: CASSLEGNGANVLTF
V gene: TRBV24-1; J gene: TRBJ2-2; D gene: NA; clone size: few; CDR3 DNA: TGTGCCACCAGTGACGTGGGGGCAGGGAACACCGGGGAGCTGTTTTTT; CDR3 protein: CATSDVGAGNTGELFF
V gene: TRBV7-9; J gene: TRBJ1-3; D gene: TRBD1; clone size: NA; CDR3 DNA: TGTGCCAGCAGCTTAAGCGGACAGGGGGTTGGAAACACCATATATTTT; CDR3 protein: CASSLSGQGVGNTIYF
V gene: TRBV3-1; J gene: TRBJ2-1; D gene: TRBD2; clone size: NA; CDR3 DNA: TGTGCCAGCAGCCTCGGGACTAGCGGGTTGTTGGAGAATGAGCAGTTCTTC; CDR3 protein: CASSLGTSGLLENEQFF
V gene: TRBV7-6; J gene: TRBJ2-3; D gene: NA; clone size: NA; CDR3 DNA: TGTGCCAGCAGCCCCTGGGGGGCAGATACGCAGTATTTT; CDR3 protein: CASSPWGADTQYF
V gene: TRBV12-3/TRBV12-4; J gene: TRBJ1-4; D gene: NA; clone size: NA; CDR3 DNA: TGTGCCAGCAGCCCCTCGACAGATGAAAAACTGTTTTTT; CDR3 protein: CASSPSTDEKLFF
V gene: TRBV11-2; J gene: TRBJ2-7; D gene: NA; clone size: NA; CDR3 DNA: TGTGCCAGCAGCTTAGATCCTCCAGGCGAGCAGTACTTC; CDR3 protein: CASSLDPPGEQYF
V gene: TRBV6-5; J gene: TRBJ2-1; D gene: TRBD2; clone size: NA; CDR3 DNA: TGTGCCAGCAGTTCCCGGACTAGCGGGACCTATGAGCAGTTCTTC; CDR3 protein: CASSSRTSGTYEQFF
V gene: TRBV2; J gene: TRBJ2-1; D gene: NA; clone size: few; CDR3 DNA: TGTGCCAGCAGTGTGGCCGACAATGAGCAGTTCTTC; CDR3 protein: CASSVADNEQFF
V gene: TRBV7-6; J gene: TRBJ2-7; D gene: NA; clone size: NA; CDR3 DNA: TGTGCCAGCGGGAGCGGCTCCTACGAGCAGTACTTC; CDR3 protein: CASGSGSYEQYF